The sequence of this T cell receptor beta chain was determined in a study of shared clonotypes between healthy human individuals. About the study: CD8 memory received one plate per donor, CD8 naive two, CD4 memory three and CD4 naive three.

Overall study results and limits: When naive CD4 clonotypes were compared across a few donors, approximately 5% were shared.

TCRdb's copy holds only in-frame clones and misses some; the assay was immunoSEQ multiplex PCR. The sample has approximately 2,300,000 clones, approximately 90% seen once. As concerns this clone: The antigen is undetermined.

The germline CDR1 and CDR2 sequences are MDHEN and SYDVKM. Germline trimming cut 2 bases from V and 11 bases from J; bases unmatched to any gene: 7. The CDR3 is made up of 15 amino acids. This chain connects TRBV28 to TRBJ1-5, with 12 bases identical to TRBD1. Sequencing was performed on naive CD4+ T cells from PBMCs. Subset of the sample: CD45RA+ positively selected. The receptor was derived from a man between 18 and 35 years old in good health. Some clones in this sample may be carry-over from other donors' samples. The CDR3 nucleotides are TGTGCCAGCAGTTTAGTGGGACAGGGGGCCTGGGCCCAGCATTTT. As protein: CASSLVGQGAWAQHF.